Listed here are 8 T cell receptor beta chains from one sample, sequenced in a study of blood T cell repertoires in COVID-19. The table came from immunoSEQ multiplex PCR; TCRdb's copy has only in-frame clones and leaves some out. In the table there are 300,000 or so clones, about nine tenths of which are singletons. Material: peripheral blood. These receptors all come from a woman aged 25 to 39 with COVID-19, enrolled during active disease.

The chain is built from TRBV5-8 and TRBJ1-6; D unresolved. There are 12 residues in the CDR3. Per germline, CDR1 SGHTS and CDR2 YDEGEE. Trimming stripped 4 bases from V and 6 bases from J, with 5 bases between. The CDR3 reads CASSLLNSPLHF. DNA for the CDR3: TGTGCCAGCAGCCTACTTAATTCACCCCTCCACTTT.

The chain uses TRBV27 and TRBJ2-4, with a tentative D call TRBD2 (5 bases). CDR3 length: 13 amino acids. Germline V gene sequence: CDR1 MNHEY, CDR2 SMNVEV (reference sequence). The V and J ends lost 6 bases and 8 bases respectively, with 14 bases between them. The CDR3 here is CASRLTGRDIQYF. DNA for the CDR3: TGTGCCAGCAGATTAACTGGGAGAGACATTCAGTACTTC.

V usage is TRBV3-1 (or the pseudogene TRBV3-2) and J usage is TRBJ1-2; 8 nucleotides align to TRBD1. CDR3 length equals 13 residues. The V gene end was trimmed by 3 bases and the J gene end by 4 bases; junction bases not matched to a gene: 1. Germline CDR1 LGHDT, CDR2 YNNKEL (reference sequence). CDR3 bases: TGTGCCAGCAGCCAGGGACAGGTCTATGGCTACACCTTC. Amino acid sequence: CASSQGQVYGYTF.

The rearrangement joins TRBV6-5 to TRBJ1-1, with D tentatively TRBD1 (6 bases). CDR1 is MNHEY and CDR2 is SVGAGI in the germline V gene. This CDR3 comprises 14 residues. The germline V and J ends were trimmed by 0 bases and 1 base, with 6 bases remaining between them. The DNA of the CDR3 is TGTGCCAGCAGTTACTCGACAGGGAACACTGAAGCTTTCTTT. Its translation is CASSYSTGNTEAFF.

V usage is TRBV28 and J usage is TRBJ2-1; TRBD2 agrees at 10 bases. Germline CDR1 is MDHEN and CDR2 is SYDVKM. This CDR3 has 15 amino acids. J gave up 12 bases and V 6 bases, and 14 bases lay outside the gene matches. Here the CDR3 DNA reads TGTGCCAGCAGCCCTACTAGCGGGATCGCTGGGGGGCAGTTCTTC. This translates into CASSPTSGIAGGQFF.

This clone was seen a single time. This chain uses TRBV6-2 or TRBV6-3 with TRBJ2-1; tentative D call: TRBD2 (6 bases). Germline CDR1 is MNHEY and CDR2 is SVGEGT. The V and J ends lost 3 bases and 2 bases respectively, with 26 bases between them. The CDR3 length is 20 residues. The CDR3 is CASSYPKRLVGEAPYNEQFF. CDR3 DNA sequence: TGTGCCAGCAGTTATCCTAAGCGACTAGTTGGGGAGGCCCCCTACAATGAGCAGTTCTTC.

The rearrangement uses TRBV5-4 and TRBJ2-6, with TRBD2 matching 7 bases. The germline CDR1 and CDR2 sequences are SGHNT and YYREEE (reference sequence). The CDR3 contains 18 residues. V was clipped by 3 bases and J by 0 bases; unmatched bases: 9. The CDR3 protein is CASSSGRGGGSGANVLTF. Written as DNA, the CDR3 is TGTGCCAGCAGCTCCGGCCGGGGCGGGGGCTCTGGGGCCAACGTCCTGACTTTC.

V gene TRBV29-1 combines with J gene TRBJ1-4, with 7 bases lining up with TRBD1. Germline CDR1 SQVTM, CDR2 ANQGSEA. CDR3 length: 13 amino acids. J lost 2 bases, V lost 5 bases, and 2 bases had no gene match. The CDR3, as DNA: TGCAGCGTTACAGGGGAGACTAATGAAAAACTGTTTTTT. It encodes CSVTGETNEKLFF.